Below, 16 T cell receptor beta chains from the same sample are listed, as sequenced in a study of blood T cells in healthy people across ages. PCR was performed a second time for about 7 to 12 cycles using a sample-barcoded 5' primer and a J-beta primer mix. TCRdb independently ran MiXCR on the 5' RACE reads; one entry per CDR3 protein. This sample has under 1,000,000 distinct CDR3 sequences; 36% occur once, and the top ten carry 10% to 15%. Material for sequencing was blood. The receptors here all came from a man aged 18-30 years in good health.

This clonotype has at least ten counts. V and J are TRBV6-5 and TRBJ2-7; D remains unclear. Germline CDR1 MNHEY, CDR2 SVGAGI. The length of the CDR3 is 11 residues. V was trimmed by 6 bases and J by 3 bases, leaving 6 bases between them. This chain's CDR3 is CASRSNYEQYF. The CDR3 DNA sequence: TGTGCCAGCAGGTCTAACTACGAGCAGTACTTC.

This clonotype showed up many times. The chain carries TRBV20-1 and TRBJ1-2; D ambiguous. There are 11 residues in the CDR3. Per germline, CDR1 DFQATT and CDR2 SNEGSKA (reference sequence). Trimming cost V 5 bases and J 8 bases, with 12 bases left between them. This CDR3 is CSAGDDRGYTF. The CDR3 bases are TGCAGTGCTGGGGATGATAGGGGCTACACCTTC.

In this sample, this clonotype turned up a few times. The chain combines TRBV3-1 with TRBJ1-4; D is unclear. Trimming took off 1 base at V and 0 bases at J, with 6 bases between the two ends. The CDR3 totals 15 residues. Germline V gene data show CDR1 as LGHDT and CDR2 as YNNKEL (reference sequence). CDR3 coding DNA: TGTGCCAGCAGCCAAGTGGATGCAACTAATGAAAAACTGTTTTTT. Translated: CASSQVDATNEKLFF.

This rearrangement joins TRBV6-5 to TRBJ2-7; D remains ambiguous. This CDR3 has 14 residues. Germline V gives CDR1 MNHEY, CDR2 SVGAGI. V was pared by 0 bases and J by 0 bases, with 6 bases between. CDR3 sequence: CASSYSLGSYEQYF. For the CDR3, the DNA is TGTGCCAGCAGTTACTCCCTGGGCTCCTACGAGCAGTACTTC.

This clonotype was recorded a few times. The chain links TRBV20-1 to TRBJ2-5; TRBD1 agrees at 10 bases. The trim removed 2 bases at V and 4 bases at J, leaving 4 bases unmatched. Germline V gives CDR1 DFQATT, CDR2 SNEGSKA (reference sequence). This CDR3 spans 14 amino acids. CDR3 bases: TGCAGTGCTAGACTGGGACAGGGGCTAGAGACCCAGTACTTC. Its translation is CSARLGQGLETQYF.

The chain is built from TRBV4-1 and TRBJ2-1; D possibly corresponds to TRBD1 (5 bases). V was trimmed by 0 bases and J by 15 bases, leaving 21 bases between them. This CDR3 is built from 15 residues. CDR1 MGHRA and CDR2 YSYEKL come from the germline V gene. Written as DNA, the CDR3 is TGCGCCAGCAGCCAAGAATCGTCAGGACAAAGAGTTCCGTTCTTC. Amino acid sequence: CASSQESSGQRVPFF.

In the case of this clonotype: This may arise from a read error, as a much more abundant clone is one base away. The chain has TRBV20-1 and TRBJ2-7; 9 positions agree with TRBD1. CDR1 is DFQATT, CDR2 SNEGSKA, per germline (reference sequence). There are 13 residues in the CDR3. V gave up 3 bases and J gave up 2 bases; unmatched junction bases: 2. This CDR3 reads CSARGTGPYEQYF. The CDR3 region has the DNA TGCAGTGCTAGGGGGACAGGGCCCTACGAGCAGTACTTC.

The chain links TRBV21-1 to TRBJ1-1. TRBV21-1 is a pseudogene locus. This CDR3 is built from 14 residues. This chain's CDR3 is CASSKVISNTEAFF. CDR3 coding DNA: TGTGCCAGCAGCAAAGTGATCTCGAACACTGAAGCTTTCTTT.

The V call is TRBV3-1, the J call TRBJ1-1; D not certain. This CDR3 region has 19 residues. CDR1 and CDR2 (germline): LGHDT, YNNKEL (reference sequence). V was pared by 4 bases and J by 1 base, with 25 bases between. Written as DNA, the CDR3 is TGTGCCAGCAGCCGCCTGAGAGAGGCCTCAATCGACGGGAACACTGAAGCTTTCTTT. Translating gives CASSRLREASIDGNTEAFF.

The V gene is TRBV12-3 or TRBV12-4, the J gene TRBJ1-1; D unclear. With 5 bases removed from V and 5 bases from J, the gap between germline ends came to 12 bases. CDR3 size: 13 residues. The CDR3 region is CASSVSDLTEAFF. DNA for the CDR3: TGTGCCAGCAGTGTCTCCGATTTGACTGAAGCTTTCTTT.

This clonotype was picked up a small number of times. The V gene is TRBV20-1, the J gene TRBJ1-5, with D possibly being TRBD1 (6 bases). Germline values: CDR1 DFQATT, CDR2 SNEGSKA (reference sequence). The V gene lost 0 bases and the J gene lost 4 bases, with 13 bases spanning the gap. The CDR3 totals 15 residues. The CDR3 protein is CSARDRGGGNQPQHF. The CDR3 DNA is TGCAGTGCTAGAGATCGGGGAGGGGGAAATCAGCCCCAGCATTTT.

The CDR3 sequence: CSARVGMDSYEQYF. In DNA form, the CDR3 reads TGCAGTGCTAGGGTCGGAATGGATTCCTACGAGCAGTACTTC. V usage is TRBV20-1 and J usage is TRBJ2-7; D ambiguous. V lost 3 bases and J 1 base, leaving 13 bases between the germline ends. Germline loops: CDR1 DFQATT, CDR2 SNEGSKA (reference sequence). The CDR3 contains 14 residues.

V usage is TRBV5-1 and J usage is TRBJ2-5; possible D gene TRBD1, 6 bases. CDR1 is SGHRS and CDR2 is YFSETQ in the germline V gene. V was shortened by 3 bases and J by 3 bases, with 12 bases between the two germline ends. CDR3 size: 14 residues. The CDR3 protein is CASSSQQGKETQYF. For the CDR3, the DNA is TGCGCCAGCAGCTCGCAACAGGGAAAAGAGACCCAGTACTTC.

The chain carries TRBV18 and TRBJ1-5; unclear D gene. The CDR3 extends over 14 amino acids. Germline lookup yields CDR1 KGHSH and CDR2 LQKENI. With 6 bases removed from V and 4 bases from J, the gap between germline ends came to 13 bases. DNA of the CDR3: TGTGCCAGCTCCTCAAGCCGGGCTAATCAGCCCCAGCATTTT. It is translated as CASSSSRANQPQHF.

J is TRBJ2-7 and V is TRBV7-2; tentatively, D is TRBD1 (6 bases). Trimming took 5 bases from V and 6 from J, leaving 20 bases between them. This CDR3 region has 15 residues. Germline V gives CDR1 SGHTA, CDR2 FQGNSA. The CDR3 region is CASSPDSHLGGEQYF. CDR3 in DNA: TGTGCCAGCAGCCCGGACAGCCACTTAGGGGGCGAGCAGTACTTC.

This clonotype was picked up a small number of times. The chain recombines TRBV29-1 with TRBJ1-2; 8 bases agree with TRBD1. Germline assignment: CDR1 SQVTM and CDR2 ANQGSEA. The CDR3 sequence is 13 residues long. The junction had 4 bases not matched to a gene; V was cut back by 6 bases and J by 1 base. The CDR3 DNA sequence: TGCAGCGTGGGGACAGGCCTTAACTATGGCTACACCTTC. It is translated as CSVGTGLNYGYTF.